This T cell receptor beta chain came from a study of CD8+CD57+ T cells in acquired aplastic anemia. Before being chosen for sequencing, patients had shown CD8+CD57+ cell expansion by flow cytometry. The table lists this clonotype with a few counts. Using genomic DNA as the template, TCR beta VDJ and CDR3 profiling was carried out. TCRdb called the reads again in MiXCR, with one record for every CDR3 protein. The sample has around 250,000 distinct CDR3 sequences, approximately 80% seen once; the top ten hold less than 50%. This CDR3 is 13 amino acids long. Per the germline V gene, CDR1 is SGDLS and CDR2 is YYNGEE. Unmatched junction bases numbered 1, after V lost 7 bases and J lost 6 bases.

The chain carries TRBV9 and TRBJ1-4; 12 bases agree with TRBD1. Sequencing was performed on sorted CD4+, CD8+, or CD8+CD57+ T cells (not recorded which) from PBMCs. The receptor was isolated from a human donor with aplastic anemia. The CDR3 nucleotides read TGTGCCAGCGGGACAGGGGGCGATGAAAAACTGTTTTTT. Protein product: CASGTGGDEKLFF.